A selection of T cell receptor beta chains follows, all from one sample in a study of T cells expressing NK-cell markers. After re-calling the 5' RACE reads, TCRdb lists one entry per CDR3 protein, DNA absent. In all, the sample yields 500,000 or so distinct CDR3 sequences. The sample was blood T cells: a sorted CD56 or NKG2C T cell subset, CD4+ or CD8+ T cells, or bulk PBMC T cells (not recorded which). Receptors originate from a man aged 18 to 30 in good health. CDR3s include the opening cysteine and the closing phenylalanine or tryptophan.

11	TRBJ1-5	TRBV12-3/TRBV12-4	CASSNSDPPHF
17	TRBJ2-6	TRBV12-3/TRBV12-4	CASSFGAQGSGANVLTF
14	TRBJ1-2	TRBV27	CASSLDGSNYGYTF
15	TRBJ2-2	TRBV5-1	CASSAEWLGTGELFF
14	TRBJ2-2	TRBV30	CAWRRGTDTGELFF
16	TRBJ2-2	TRBV19	CASRPYTGPRTGELFF
14	TRBJ2-1	TRBV20-1	CSARVSGKTIEQFF
13	TRBJ2-5	TRBV20-1	CSVCLAGQETQYF
14	TRBJ2-5	TRBV6-5	CASSWGLAGETQYF
17	TRBJ2-3	TRBV20-1	CSARELGSGPSTDTQYF
16	TRBJ2-3	TRBV5-1	CASSLALAEATDTQYF
15	TRBJ2-1	TRBV5-1	CASSLVAGPLNEQFF
18	TRBJ2-1	TRBV20-1	CSARDREGLRLAYNEQFF
16	TRBJ2-6	TRBV12-3/TRBV12-4	CASSPGQRSLANVLTF
12	TRBJ2-1	TRBV29-1	CSVVIGGNEQFF
13	TRBJ2-5	TRBV7-2	CASSLAPGETQYF
13	TRBJ2-1	TRBV29-1	CSVRVLHSNEQFF
15	TRBJ2-3	TRBV7-2	CASKGEFSSTDTQYF
12	TRBJ2-7	TRBV7-2	CASSSLPDEQYF
15	TRBJ2-1	TRBV5-1	CASSLNPGAHNEQFF
14	TRBJ2-7	TRBV28	CASSLGQLPYEQYF
17	TRBJ1-3	TRBV4-1	CASSQDSGDFSGNTIYF
20	TRBJ2-3	TRBV9	CASSVRAGVAQRYSTDTQYF
14	TRBJ2-2	TRBV15	CATNQRDHTGELFF
15	TRBJ2-7	TRBV7-2	CASSRSSSGLGEQYF
18	TRBJ2-2	TRBV24-1	CATSDSPAGGANTGELFF
17	TRBJ2-2	TRBV7-6	CASSLAGLAGQTGELFF
16	TRBJ2-1	TRBV9	CASSPWEAGPNNEQFF
15	TRBJ2-7	TRBV27	CASSIFSGTPREQYF
16	TRBJ2-6	TRBV27	CASSSLGHSGANVLTF
14	TRBJ2-1	TRBV20-1	CSARDRVSYNEQFF
15	TRBJ1-5	TRBV7-9	CASSLGEAGHQPQHF
11	TRBJ2-1	TRBV20-1	CSALRLIGQFF
13	TRBJ2-7	TRBV20-1	CSGWASETYEQYF
16	TRBJ2-1	TRBV6-5	CASWTGRSSSYNEQFF
14	TRBJ1-3	TRBV6-1	CASATGDSGNTIYF
16	TRBJ2-1	TRBV15	CATASPAGVSYNEQFF
17	TRBJ2-1	TRBV12-3/TRBV12-4	CASSGTSGRFSYNEQFF
13	TRBJ1-2	TRBV25-1	CASRKEGDYGYTF
13	TRBJ1-3	TRBV20-1	CSARDRYWNTIYF
13	TRBJ1-5	TRBV29-1	CSAGQGSNQPQHF
13	TRBJ2-7	TRBV12-3/TRBV12-4	CASSFGQGYEQYF
14	TRBJ2-6	TRBV29-1	CSVLGGDGANVLTF
13	TRBJ2-7	TRBV7-9	CASSLEGRGEQYF
13	TRBJ1-2	TRBV6-5	CASSFKTGYGYTF